This TCR beta chain was recovered during a study of blood T cell repertoires in COVID-19. Sequencing used immunoSEQ multiplex PCR; TCRdb keeps in-frame clones, though not all of them. The sample holds approximately 140,000 clones, 70% to 90% seen once. By frequency in the sample, this clone is medium-sized. Recruits, aged roughly 18 to 100 years, lived in around 24 US areas. Germline CDR1 and CDR2: MNHEY and SVGEGT. The germline V and J ends were trimmed by 0 bases and 6 bases, with 11 bases remaining between them. The CDR3 runs to 15 residues. The chain combines TRBV6-2 or TRBV6-3 with TRBJ2-2; D unresolved. The specimen was PBMCs or T cells enriched from blood (not recorded which). The clonotype was recovered from a woman in her twenties or thirties with acute COVID-19. CDR3 in DNA: TGTGCCAGCAGTTACTCGTTTGGTAGTTCCGGGGAGCTGTTTTTT. Protein sequence: CASSYSFGSSGELFF.